Shown below are 31 T cell receptor beta chains from a single sample sequenced in a study of T-cell memory formation after mild COVID-19. TCRdb passed the 5' RACE reads through MiXCR, listing each CDR3 protein once. The sample yields roughly 120,000 distinct CDR3 sequences, about 24% seen once. The sample was PBMCs or a T cell subset sorted from them (not recorded which). These receptors were obtained from a man aged 18 to 29 who had mild COVID-19 (a few samples of this study predate the infection). Cell type and time point are not known.

In DNA, the CDR3 is TGTGCCAGCAGCGTAGTTCCGGATGGCAACACTGAAGCTTTCTTT. It translates to CASSVVPDGNTEAFF. The chain recombines TRBV9 with TRBJ1-1; D unclear. V gave up 0 bases and J gave up 2 bases, with 11 bases separating them. This CDR3 is built from 15 residues. The V gene's germline CDR1 is SGDLS and CDR2 YYNGEE. The full variable domain, its missing parts supplied by reference TRBV9 and TRBJ1-1, is DSGVTQTPKHLITATGQRVTLRCSPRSGDLSVYWYQQSLDQGLQFLIQYYNGEERAKGNILERFSAQQFPDLHSELNLSSLELGDSALYFCASSVVPDGNTEAFFGQGTRLTVV.

This chain joins TRBV15 and TRBJ1-5; TRBD1 agrees at 7 bases. CDR1 and CDR2 (germline): LNHNV, YYDKDF (reference sequence). J gave up 4 bases and V 8 bases, and 14 bases lay outside the gene matches. The CDR3 consists of 16 residues. CDR3 nucleotides: TGTGCCACCCGAGAATTTCCAGCAGGGGGGAATCAGCCCCAGCATTTT. Amino acid sequence: CATREFPAGGNQPQHF.

The V and J genes are TRBV12-3 or TRBV12-4 and TRBJ2-1; 9 nucleotides match TRBD1. The CDR3 totals 15 residues. The V segment lost 6 bases and the J segment 4 bases; nucleotides outside the gene matches: 7. The DNA for the CDR3 is TGTGCCAGCAGCCTCTACAGGGGGCTATACAATGAGCAGTTCTTC. This gives the protein CASSLYRGLYNEQFF.

The genes are TRBV27 and TRBJ2-7; the match to TRBD2 covers 7 bases. This CDR3 region has 15 residues. With V trimmed by 2 bases and J by 0 bases, 4 bases remained unmatched. The germline gives CDR1 MNHEY, CDR2 SMNVEV (reference sequence). CDR3 residues: CASSLVGGSSYEQYF. The CDR3 region has the DNA TGTGCCAGCAGTTTAGTGGGGGGGAGCTCCTACGAGCAGTACTTC.

CDR3 nucleotides: TGCGCCAGCAGCTTCCACCGGGACAGGGCCGGTAATGAGCAGTTCTTC. Amino acids: CASSFHRDRAGNEQFF. The genes are TRBV5-1 and TRBJ2-1; TRBD1 matches at 9 bases. J lost 7 bases, V lost 2 bases, and 10 bases had no gene match. Germline values: CDR1 SGHRS, CDR2 YFSETQ. This CDR3 has 16 amino acids.

V usage is TRBV6-2 or TRBV6-3 and J usage is TRBJ2-3; D is unresolved. Germline V gene sequence: CDR1 MNHEY, CDR2 SVGEGT. V gave up 2 bases and J gave up 6 bases, with 6 bases separating them. The CDR3 spans 12 residues. CDR3 DNA sequence: TGTGCCAGCAGTTACCCCATGGATACGCAGTATTTT. As protein: CASSYPMDTQYF.

This chain links TRBV27 with TRBJ2-2, with TRBD2 matching 8 bases. Germline CDR1 MNHEY, CDR2 SMNVEV (reference sequence). The V segment lost 5 bases and the J segment 5 bases; nucleotides outside the gene matches: 7. CDR3 length equals 15 residues. The CDR3: CASSGAGGSTGELFF. The CDR3 nucleotides are TGTGCCAGCAGTGGTGCGGGGGGTTCTACCGGGGAGCTGTTTTTT.

V and J are TRBV6-2 or TRBV6-3 and TRBJ2-2; TRBD1 agrees at 7 bases. The CDR3 covers 15 residues. The germline gives CDR1 MNHEY, CDR2 SVGEGT. The J segment lost 5 bases and the V segment lost 2 bases, leaving 5 bases of the junction unmatched. The CDR3 loop is CASSYRGRSTGELFF. In DNA form, the CDR3 reads TGTGCCAGCAGTTACAGGGGGCGCAGTACCGGGGAGCTGTTTTTT.

The J gene is TRBJ1-4, the V gene TRBV4-1; no firm D call. Germline lookup yields CDR1 MGHRA and CDR2 YSYEKL. CDR3 length: 11 amino acids. Trimming took off 3 bases at V and 8 bases at J, with 4 bases between the two ends. CDR3 nucleotide sequence: TGCGCCAGCAGCCAGCTGGAAAAACTGTTTTTT. As protein: CASSQLEKLFF.

The rearrangement links TRBV6-2 or TRBV6-3 to TRBJ1-2; tentative D call: TRBD1 (5 bases). Looked up from germline, CDR1 is MNHEY and CDR2 is SVGEGT. V dropped 6 bases and J dropped 2 bases, with 16 bases sitting between them. This CDR3 has 15 amino acids. The CDR3 nucleotides are TGTGCCAGCAGCCTCCTTCGACAGTTCAACTATGGCTACACCTTC. Protein sequence: CASSLLRQFNYGYTF.

This chain connects TRBV4-1 to TRBJ1-1; 8 positions agree with TRBD1. CDR3 length: 15 amino acids. From germline, CDR1 is MGHRA and CDR2 YSYEKL. V was clipped by 3 bases and J by 5 bases; unmatched bases: 8. CDR3 nucleotides: TGCGCCAGCAGCCAGGGATCAGGGGGCGGTACTGAAGCTTTCTTT. It translates to CASSQGSGGGTEAFF.

This chain connects TRBV6-5 to TRBJ2-5; D may be TRBD2 (6 bases). Trimming removed 2 bases from V and 1 base from J, with 11 bases in between. CDR3 length: 15 amino acids. Germline lookup yields CDR1 MNHEY and CDR2 SVGAGI. As DNA, the CDR3 is TGTGCCAGCAGTTACAGACGGGAGTTCCAAGAGACCCAGTACTTC. Its translation: CASSYRREFQETQYF.

A few counts support this clonotype. The CDR3 protein is CASSYSIHRDRTEAFF. CDR3 bases: TGTGCCAGCAGTTACTCGATACACAGGGATCGCACTGAAGCTTTCTTT. J is TRBJ1-1 and V is TRBV6-5, with a weak D call TRBD1 (6 bases). Germline V gene sequence: CDR1 MNHEY, CDR2 SVGAGI. The CDR3 spans 16 residues. The V end was cut by 0 bases, the J end by 4 bases, with 15 bases between.

This sequence joins TRBV29-1 and TRBJ2-3; TRBD1 agrees at 9 bases. The CDR3 spans 14 residues. Unmatched junction bases numbered 5, after V lost 4 bases and J lost 3 bases. Germline CDR1 and CDR2: SQVTM and ANQGSEA. The CDR3 sequence is CSVGPDRGTDTQYF. CDR3 DNA: TGCAGCGTTGGGCCGGACAGGGGTACAGATACGCAGTATTTT.

Only a few counts were recorded for this clonotype. The chain has TRBV12-3 or TRBV12-4 and TRBJ1-1, with a tentative D call TRBD1 (6 bases). The germline V and J ends were trimmed by 9 bases and 1 base, with 9 bases remaining between them. This CDR3 has 12 amino acids. The CDR3 here is CASGGQNTEAFF. For the CDR3, the DNA is TGTGCCAGTGGGGGACAGAACACTGAAGCTTTCTTT.

In its sample, this clonotype was seen a few times. The chain uses TRBV10-3 and TRBJ2-1, with D possibly matching TRBD2 (5 bases). In germline, CDR1 is ENHRY, CDR2 SYGVKD. V was clipped by 3 bases and J by 8 bases, with 11 bases between them. The CDR3 runs 13 residues. Here the CDR3 reads CAISEVLGDEQFF. The CDR3 DNA reads TGTGCCATCAGTGAAGTTCTGGGAGATGAGCAGTTCTTC.

This clonotype has just a few counts. This chain joins TRBV11-2 and TRBJ2-7, with 8 nucleotides matching TRBD2. Looked up from germline, CDR1 is SGHAT and CDR2 is FQNNGV. Trimming took 3 bases from V and 7 from J; bases not matched to a gene: 8. This CDR3 is built from 14 residues. CDR3: CASSFASGGREQYF. The CDR3, as DNA: TGTGCCAGCAGCTTCGCATCGGGGGGGCGAGAGCAGTACTTC.

This clonotype was seen at least ten times. The chain carries TRBV2 and TRBJ2-6; no reliable D call. In germline, CDR1 is SNHLY, CDR2 FYNNEI. The CDR3 totals 15 residues. With 2 bases removed from V and 2 bases from J, the gap between germline ends came to 7 bases. CDR3 coding DNA: TGTGCCAGCAGTGAATCGGACGCTGGGGCCAACGTCCTGACTTTC. Amino acids: CASSESDAGANVLTF.

This clonotype was counted only a few times. The chain's CDR3 is CASSLRGNTGELFF. CDR3 DNA: TGTGCCAGCAGCTTACGGGGGAACACCGGGGAGCTGTTTTTT. This chain uses TRBV7-8 with TRBJ2-2; possible D gene TRBD2, 5 bases. The CDR3 sequence is 14 residues long. Per germline, CDR1 SGHVS and CDR2 FQNEAQ. V lost 2 bases and J 1 base, leaving 5 bases between the germline ends.

The chain links TRBV27 to TRBJ2-3; 7 nucleotides line up with TRBD2. V shed 5 bases, J shed 5 bases, and the junction held 4 bases outside the gene matches. The CDR3 has 13 residues. Germline CDR1 is MNHEY and CDR2 is SMNVEV (reference sequence). CDR3 sequence: CASSAGELDTQYF. The DNA of the CDR3 is TGTGCCAGCAGTGCGGGGGAGTTAGATACGCAGTATTTT.

This chain uses TRBV7-2 with TRBJ2-5; 8 positions match TRBD1. With V trimmed by 8 bases and J by 3 bases, 5 bases remained unmatched. Germline-derived CDR1 and CDR2 are SGHTA and FQGNSA. This CDR3 contains 13 residues. This CDR3 reads CASGVQGEETQYF. The CDR3 DNA is TGTGCCAGCGGTGTACAGGGGGAAGAGACCCAGTACTTC.

This clonotype was observed a few times. The chain couples TRBV3-1 to TRBJ2-2, with D perhaps TRBD2 (7 bases). Germline V gives CDR1 LGHDT, CDR2 YNNKEL (reference sequence). V was clipped by 4 bases and J by 2 bases, with 20 bases between them. The CDR3 totals 18 residues. DNA of the CDR3: TGTGCCAGCAGCCTCTCTCCGCCGCGGGGGCCAAACACCGGGGAGCTGTTTTTT. This sequence encodes CASSLSPPRGPNTGELFF.

The V call is TRBV12-3 or TRBV12-4, the J call TRBJ2-5; D might be TRBD1 or TRBD2, each matching 6 bases. With 5 bases removed from V and 2 bases from J, the gap between germline ends came to 12 bases. The CDR3 has 14 amino acids. The CDR3 reads CASSPEGGQETQYF. The CDR3 DNA follows: TGTGCCAGCAGTCCCGAGGGGGGACAAGAGACCCAGTACTTC.

The rearrangement uses TRBV5-6 and TRBJ1-1; D remains unclear. The germline gives CDR1 SGHDT, CDR2 YYEEEE. This CDR3 has 14 residues. V lost 2 bases and J lost 1, with 9 bases in between. The CDR3 protein is CASSFTNKNTEAFF. Written as DNA, the CDR3 is TGTGCCAGCAGCTTTACAAACAAGAACACTGAAGCTTTCTTT.

This chain joins TRBV7-9 and TRBJ2-7, with TRBD2 matching 13 bases. Germline V lookup: CDR1 SEHNR, CDR2 FQNEAQ (reference sequence). The length of the CDR3 is 15 residues. The J segment lost 5 bases and the V segment lost 6 bases, leaving 7 bases of the junction unmatched. The CDR3 DNA sequence: TGTGCCAGCAGTTTGGGACTAGCGGGGTTGAACGAGCAGTACGTC. The encoded protein is CASSLGLAGLNEQYV.

In its sample, this clonotype was seen a few times. The chain links TRBV14 to TRBJ2-1, with unresolved D. This CDR3 has 12 amino acids. V gave up 1 base and J gave up 7 bases, with 5 bases separating them. Germline CDR1 SGHDN, CDR2 FVKESK. The CDR3 loop is CASSQGHNEQFF. The CDR3 bases are TGTGCCAGCAGCCAAGGACATAATGAGCAGTTCTTC.

V is TRBV7-2 and J is TRBJ2-7; 7 bases are shared with TRBD1. This CDR3 is 15 amino acids long. CDR1 is SGHTA and CDR2 is FQGNSA in the germline V gene. With V trimmed by 3 bases and J by 6 bases, 11 bases remained unmatched. The chain's CDR3 is CASSLENRGPSEQYF. CDR3 nucleotides: TGTGCCAGCAGCTTGGAGAATAGGGGGCCTAGCGAGCAGTACTTC.

The chain joins TRBV7-2 to TRBJ1-4; D gene ambiguous. Germline CDR1 reads SGHTA; CDR2 reads FQGNSA. The CDR3 runs 14 residues. The V end lost 5 bases, the J end lost 8 bases, and 15 bases lay between the germline ends. CDR3 loop: CASSGNLGYEKLFF. The CDR3 nucleotides are TGTGCCAGCAGCGGGAACCTGGGGTACGAAAAACTGTTTTTT.

The table lists this clonotype with a few counts. The gene calls are TRBV15 and TRBJ1-4, with 10 bases aligning to TRBD1. The CDR3 is made up of 15 amino acids. V trimming: 4 bases; J trimming: 10 bases; junction bases outside the gene matches: 9. Germline CDR1 and CDR2: LNHNV and YYDKDF (reference sequence). The CDR3: CATSTYPGTGAKLFF. DNA for the CDR3: TGTGCCACCAGCACCTACCCCGGGACAGGGGCAAAACTGTTTTTT.

This chain links TRBV19 with TRBJ1-1, with D unresolved. The CDR3 is 13 amino acids. CDR1 and CDR2 (germline): LNHDA, SQIVND (reference sequence). V lost 9 bases and J 1 base, leaving 12 bases between the germline ends. CDR3 in amino acids: CASSIGENTEAFF. The DNA for the CDR3 is TGTGCCAGCTCCATCGGGGAGAACACTGAAGCTTTCTTT.

This chain joins TRBV7-9 and TRBJ2-7, with D perhaps matching TRBD1 (6 bases). The germline V and J ends were trimmed by 5 bases and 3 bases, with 17 bases remaining between them. The CDR3 has 15 residues. Germline lookup yields CDR1 SEHNR and CDR2 FQNEAQ (reference sequence). In DNA, the CDR3 is TGTGCCAGCAGCCAAACAGGGCGCAAGATCTACGAGCAGTACTTC. This translates into CASSQTGRKIYEQYF.